These 16 T cell receptor beta chains were sequenced from one sample in a study of cytomegalovirus exposure and HLA in healthy donors. In the PCR, 60 Vbeta and 13 Jbeta primers were used. The method was immunoSEQ multiplex PCR; TCRdb's version includes in-frame clones alone and lacks a portion of them. This sample yields roughly 160,000 clones, of which roughly 83% are seen a single time; 0.38% belongs to the top ten. The material sequenced was PBMCs. These receptors were collected from a boy under 10 years old in good health and CMV-seronegative.

The chain is built from TRBV6-4 and TRBJ2-5; 8 nucleotides line up with TRBD1. The CDR3 has 13 amino acids. The V segment lost 2 bases and the J segment 4 bases; nucleotides outside the gene matches: 0. Germline CDR1 is MRHNA and CDR2 is SNTAGT. In DNA, the CDR3 is TGTGCCAGCAGTGACGGACAGGGAGAGACCCAGTACTTC. This gives the protein CASSDGQGETQYF.

This chain uses TRBV4-1 with TRBJ2-3, with 11 positions matching TRBD2. V lost 2 bases and J lost 0; bases outside the gene matches: 7. The germline V gene has CDR1 MGHRA and CDR2 YSYEKL. This CDR3 has 18 amino acids. The CDR3 DNA reads as TGCGCCAGCAGCCAACCGACTAGCGGGGCGGCTAGCACAGATACGCAGTATTTT. It yields the protein CASSQPTSGAASTDTQYF.

The chain recombines TRBV5-1 with TRBJ2-7, with D perhaps matching TRBD1 (5 bases). The germline CDR1 and CDR2 sequences are SGHRS and YFSETQ. The CDR3 spans 13 residues. V dropped 0 bases and J dropped 5 bases, with 9 bases sitting between them. This chain's CDR3 is CASSLEQGHEQYF. DNA for the CDR3: TGCGCCAGCAGCTTGGAGCAGGGCCACGAGCAGTACTTC.

This chain connects TRBV10-2 to TRBJ2-7; 11 bases align to TRBD2. The J segment lost 7 bases and the V segment lost 3 bases, leaving 5 bases of the junction unmatched. This CDR3 has 14 amino acids. Germline-derived CDR1 and CDR2 are WSHSY and SAAADI. CDR3 nucleotide sequence: TGCGCCAGCAGTGATTTAGCGGGAGGGGGTGAGCAGTACTTC. Translated, it gives CASSDLAGGGEQYF.

V is TRBV5-1 and J is TRBJ2-7, with 8 positions matching TRBD2. The CDR3 totals 14 residues. The germline CDR1 and CDR2 sequences are SGHRS and YFSETQ. The V segment lost 7 bases and the J segment 2 bases; nucleotides outside the gene matches: 8. The CDR3 spells CASFEQREPYEQYF. CDR3 in DNA: TGCGCCAGCTTCGAGCAGCGGGAGCCCTACGAGCAGTACTTC.

The chain joins TRBV5-1 to TRBJ2-1; TRBD2 matches 7 bases. In germline, CDR1 is SGHRS, CDR2 YFSETQ. V lost 2 bases and J lost 0; bases outside the gene matches: 2. This CDR3 region has 15 residues. The CDR3 DNA follows: TGCGCCAGCAGCTTCGGCGGGAGCTCCTACAATGAGCAGTTCTTC. Translated: CASSFGGSSYNEQFF.

The chain joins TRBV29-1 to TRBJ2-3; 9 nucleotides agree with TRBD1. Per germline, CDR1 SQVTM and CDR2 ANQGSEA. The CDR3 is 16 amino acids. Trimming removed 0 bases from V and 2 bases from J; junction bases left unmatched: 6. CDR3 protein: CSVEDRGTGSTDTQYF. CDR3 bases: TGCAGCGTTGAAGATCGAGGGACAGGGTCCACAGATACGCAGTATTTT.

The CDR3 loop reads CASSVVPPTGGNTEAFF. The DNA of the CDR3 is TGTGCCAGCAGCGTAGTTCCCCCGACAGGGGGAAACACTGAAGCTTTCTTT. The chain couples TRBV9 to TRBJ1-1, with 9 bases fitting TRBD1. From germline, CDR1 is SGDLS and CDR2 YYNGEE. V was clipped by 0 bases and J by 2 bases; unmatched bases: 8. The length of the CDR3 is 17 residues.

The chain recombines TRBV27 with TRBJ2-1, with TRBD2 as a possible D gene (6 bases). The ends were cut back, 2 bases at V and 0 bases at J, with 23 bases in the middle. CDR1 and CDR2 from the germline V gene are MNHEY and SMNVEV (reference sequence). CDR3 length: 20 amino acids. The CDR3: CASSLTDKGLRESSYNEQFF. The CDR3 region has the DNA TGTGCCAGCAGTTTAACGGACAAGGGGCTTCGGGAGAGCTCCTACAATGAGCAGTTCTTC.

J is TRBJ1-5 and V is TRBV27; 10 bases line up with TRBD1. This CDR3 region has 15 residues. Germline trimming cut 5 bases from V and 6 bases from J; bases unmatched to any gene: 7. The V gene's germline CDR1 is MNHEY and CDR2 SMNVEV (reference sequence). DNA of the CDR3: TGTGCCAGCAGTCCGACGGGACAGGGGCGTCAGCCCCAGCATTTT. This encodes CASSPTGQGRQPQHF.

The rearrangement links TRBV4-1 to TRBJ2-7; 10 nucleotides match TRBD2. Germline V lookup: CDR1 MGHRA, CDR2 YSYEKL. This CDR3 has 17 amino acids. V dropped 3 bases and J dropped 2; count of bases not matched to a gene: 10. In DNA form, the CDR3 reads TGCGCCAGCAGCCACTATACCGGGACTAGCGCTACCTACGAGCAGTACTTC. Encoded protein: CASSHYTGTSATYEQYF.

The rearrangement uses TRBV5-4 and TRBJ2-7; tentative D call: TRBD2 (6 bases). V was clipped by 0 bases and J by 4 bases, with 26 bases between them. Germline V lookup: CDR1 SGHNT, CDR2 YYREEE (reference sequence). The CDR3 is made up of 19 amino acids. In DNA form, the CDR3 reads TGTGCCAGCAGCTTGGTCGTCAGGGTGCGGGACGGTGGGCCTTACGAGCAGTACTTC. It encodes CASSLVVRVRDGGPYEQYF.

The J gene is TRBJ2-7, the V gene TRBV5-6; 9 nucleotides line up with TRBD2. This CDR3 has 17 amino acids. Trimming removed 5 bases from V and 1 base from J; junction bases left unmatched: 13. Germline lookup yields CDR1 SGHDT and CDR2 YYEEEE. CDR3 bases: TGTGCCAGCAGTCAAGGCTCCTGGCGGGAGGGATCCTACGAGCAGTACTTC. This translates into CASSQGSWREGSYEQYF.

CDR3 nucleotides: TGTGCCAGCAGTCTAGCGGGAGGAATTCCTGGCGAGCAGTACTTC. This encodes CASSLAGGIPGEQYF. The rearrangement uses TRBV27 and TRBJ2-7; 11 nucleotides match TRBD2. The CDR3 loop spans 15 amino acids. V dropped 5 bases and J dropped 6; count of bases not matched to a gene: 9. The germline V gene has CDR1 MNHEY and CDR2 SMNVEV (reference sequence).

V usage is TRBV6-5 and J usage is TRBJ2-5, with D perhaps TRBD2 (5 bases). The CDR3 has 12 amino acids. CDR1 and CDR2 (germline): MNHEY, SVGAGI. V lost 6 bases and J 3 bases, leaving 8 bases between the germline ends. CDR3 sequence: CASSRDKETQYF. The CDR3 coding sequence is TGTGCCAGCAGCCGGGATAAAGAGACCCAGTACTTC.

The rearrangement links TRBV11-2 to TRBJ2-1, with TRBD2 as a possible D gene (6 bases). Germline V gives CDR1 SGHAT, CDR2 FQNNGV. Trimming left V 6 bases short and J 6 bases short, with 18 bases between. CDR3 length equals 15 residues. In nucleotides, the CDR3 is TGTGCCAGCAGTCCCTCTGGACTAACTCGCAATGAGCAGTTCTTC. It is translated as CASSPSGLTRNEQFF.